The clone carrying this TCR beta chain has a handful of counts. Its antigen remains unidentified. MiXCR was run by TCRdb on the 5' RACE reads, yielding one entry per CDR3 protein. Of a few hundred thousand distinct CDR3 sequences in the sample, 28% are singletons; the top ten hold roughly 5.5%. The donors were healthy female monozygous twins, three pairs in total. This record belongs to a study of identical twins' blood T cells. Overall study findings and caveats: V gene usage reportedly matched far better within twin pairs than unrelated donors. Environmental influences on twin similarity could not be excluded. Abundant TCRbeta CDR3s overlapped more between twins than with unrelated donors.

Germline trimming cut 6 bases from V and 7 bases from J; bases unmatched to any gene: 10. CDR1 is KGHSH, CDR2 LQKENI, per germline. CDR3 length equals 15 residues. The chain has TRBV18 and TRBJ2-2; 8 bases agree with TRBD2. Sequencing used PBMCs. The TCR sequence derives from a woman aged 18 to 50 in good health. CDR3 loop: CASSSTSGSFGELFF. Written as DNA, the CDR3 is TGTGCCAGCTCGTCTACAAGCGGGAGCTTCGGGGAGCTGTTTTTT.